Following are 29 T cell receptor beta chains from one sample sequenced in a study of cytomegalovirus exposure and HLA in healthy donors. The PCR made use of 60 Vbeta and 13 Jbeta primers. Clones were read by immunoSEQ multiplex PCR, and TCRdb kept only the in-frame ones, dropping some. This table holds 120,000 to 150,000 clones, roughly four fifths found once. The specimen sequenced was PBMCs. These receptor sequences come from a man aged 18 to 29 in good health and CMV-seropositive.

The count of this clone is one. CDR3: CASSRTGNQHF. The CDR3 bases are TGTGCCAGTAGTCGGACGGGAAACCAGCATTTT. The chain has TRBV19 and TRBJ1-5, with D unresolved. The germline V and J ends were trimmed by 5 bases and 12 bases, with 11 bases remaining between them. CDR3 length equals 11 residues. From germline, CDR1 is LNHDA and CDR2 SQIVND (reference sequence).

This chain connects TRBV2 to TRBJ2-7; TRBD2 agrees at 8 bases. The germline gives CDR1 SNHLY, CDR2 FYNNEI. Trimming removed 6 bases from V and 5 bases from J; junction bases left unmatched: 12. The CDR3 consists of 15 residues. DNA for the CDR3: TGTGCCAGCAGCCACCGGGGGGGCGGGAGTCACGAGCAGTACTTC. It translates to CASSHRGGGSHEQYF.

V usage is TRBV6-5 and J usage is TRBJ2-1; 8 nucleotides agree with TRBD2. With 7 bases clipped from V and 2 bases from J, the junction kept 4 bases outside the gene matches. CDR1 is MNHEY and CDR2 is SVGAGI in the germline V gene. The CDR3 is 14 amino acids. The CDR3 here is CASTSAGAYNEQFF. In DNA, the CDR3 is TGTGCCAGCACCTCAGCGGGAGCCTACAATGAGCAGTTCTTC.

The chain has TRBV5-4 and TRBJ2-1; 8 bases are a match to TRBD2. J lost 0 bases, V lost 4 bases, and 6 bases had no gene match. The CDR3 runs 16 residues. CDR1 is SGHNT and CDR2 is YYREEE in the germline V gene (reference sequence). The CDR3 DNA follows: TGTGCCAGCAGCACCCCACGGGAGGGCTCCTACAATGAGCAGTTCTTC. This gives the protein CASSTPREGSYNEQFF.

The chain employs TRBV27 and TRBJ2-1; TRBD2 agrees at 12 bases. The CDR3 length is 13 residues. Germline trimming cut 6 bases from V and 7 bases from J; bases unmatched to any gene: 1. Germline assignment: CDR1 MNHEY and CDR2 SMNVEV (reference sequence). This chain's CDR3 is CASRLAGGNEQFF. CDR3 sequence (DNA): TGTGCCAGCAGGCTAGCGGGAGGGAATGAGCAGTTCTTC.

V usage is TRBV13 and J usage is TRBJ2-3; 10 positions match TRBD2. The length of the CDR3 is 20 residues. From germline, CDR1 is PRHDT and CDR2 FYEKMQ (reference sequence). After removal of 4 bases from V and 2 bases from J, the junction contained 18 bases not matched to a gene. Written as DNA, the CDR3 is TGTGCCAGCAGCTCCCTAGCGGGAGACCCTCGGAGCGCTGACACAGATACGCAGTATTTT. Residues: CASSSLAGDPRSADTDTQYF.

In DNA form, the CDR3 reads TGTGCCAGCTATGGCCTCGGGAGCGCCAGCGACAATGAGCAGTTCTTC. Encoded protein: CASYGLGSASDNEQFF. The chain uses TRBV19 and TRBJ2-1, with D maybe TRBD2 (6 bases). V was cut by 9 bases and J by 5 bases, with 23 bases left in between. The V gene's germline CDR1 is LNHDA and CDR2 SQIVND (reference sequence). CDR3 length: 16 residues.

The V gene is TRBV28, the J gene TRBJ2-7, with 10 nucleotides matching TRBD1. The CDR3 consists of 12 residues. V shed 4 bases and J 6 bases; nucleotides not matched to a gene: 0. Germline V gives CDR1 MDHEN, CDR2 SYDVKM. The CDR3 is CASSWDRGEQYF. The CDR3 DNA follows: TGTGCCAGCAGTTGGGACAGGGGCGAGCAGTACTTC. Variable domain in full (rest from reference TRBV28 and TRBJ2-7): DVKVTQSSRYLVKRTGEKVFLECVQDMDHENMFWYRQDPGLGLRLIYFSYDVKMKEKGDIPEGYSVSREKKERFSLILESASTNQTSMYLCASSWDRGEQYFGPGTRLTVT.

The genes are TRBV6-1 and TRBJ1-5, with D possibly matching TRBD1 (5 bases). Trimming took off 5 bases at V and 1 base at J, with 12 bases between the two ends. Germline V gene lookup returns CDR1 MNHNS and CDR2 SASEGT. This CDR3 region has 15 residues. DNA of the CDR3: TGTGCCAGCAGTTTAGCAGGGTTCAGCAATCAGCCCCAGCATTTT. Its translation: CASSLAGFSNQPQHF.

The rearrangement links TRBV27 to TRBJ1-5; D is possibly TRBD1 (6 bases). The germline V gene encodes CDR1 MNHEY and CDR2 SMNVEV (reference sequence). The CDR3 is made up of 15 amino acids. Trimming cost V 5 bases and J 8 bases, with 19 bases left between them. Written as DNA, the CDR3 is TGTGCCAGCAGTCGTGGACAGATGAGGTTGGAGCCCCAGCATTTT. It specifies CASSRGQMRLEPQHF.

This chain links TRBV30 with TRBJ2-5, with 11 bases lining up with TRBD2. CDR1 is GTSNPN, CDR2 SVGIG, per germline (reference sequence). The CDR3 loop spans 14 amino acids. V lost 5 bases and J lost 4; bases outside the gene matches: 6. The CDR3 nucleotides are TGTGCCTGGCTCAGTAGCGGGAGGGGAGAGACCCAGTACTTC. Translating it yields CAWLSSGRGETQYF.

DNA of the CDR3: TGCGCCAGCAGCTTAACTAGCGGGATCAATGAGCAGTTCTTC. Its protein is CASSLTSGINEQFF. The chain uses TRBV5-1 and TRBJ2-1; 10 positions match TRBD2. Looked up from germline, CDR1 is SGHRS and CDR2 is YFSETQ. V trimming: 2 bases; J trimming: 6 bases; junction bases outside the gene matches: 2. The CDR3 is 14 amino acids.

J is TRBJ2-2 and V is TRBV28; 7 nucleotides agree with TRBD1. The CDR3 totals 14 residues. CDR1 is MDHEN and CDR2 is SYDVKM in the germline V gene. Unmatched junction bases numbered 3, after V lost 2 bases and J lost 6 bases. The CDR3 reads CASSLQGVSGELFF. The DNA for the CDR3 is TGTGCCAGCAGTTTACAGGGGGTTTCCGGGGAGCTGTTTTTT.

The gene calls are TRBV27 and TRBJ2-7; 7 bases map to TRBD1. V was clipped by 6 bases and J by 6 bases; unmatched bases: 5. CDR3 length: 12 residues. Per the germline V gene, CDR1 is MNHEY and CDR2 is SMNVEV (reference sequence). The CDR3 loop is CASSLTGIEQYF. The CDR3 coding sequence is TGTGCCAGCAGCTTGACAGGGATCGAGCAGTACTTC.

The chain recombines TRBV6-5 with TRBJ1-2; the D gene is possibly TRBD1 (6 bases). The CDR3 covers 15 residues. Trimming cost V 7 bases and J 5 bases, with 20 bases left between them. CDR1 and CDR2 (germline): MNHEY, SVGAGI. Written as DNA, the CDR3 is TGTGCCAGCACGACACGAGGGGGGGGCGTGTATGGCTACACCTTC. It yields the protein CASTTRGGGVYGYTF.

The chain carries TRBV6-5 and TRBJ1-5; no definite D call. The V gene's germline CDR1 is MNHEY and CDR2 SVGAGI. Between the trimmed V and J ends, which lost 2 bases and 6 bases, there was a span of 8 bases. This CDR3 region has 13 residues. The chain's CDR3 is CASSYSGSQPQHF. The CDR3 bases are TGTGCCAGCAGTTACAGCGGGAGTCAGCCCCAGCATTTT.

The chain employs TRBV25-1 and TRBJ2-1; tentatively, D is TRBD1 (7 bases). Trimming removed 4 bases at V and 3 bases at J, with 16 bases between. From germline, CDR1 is MGHDK and CDR2 SYGVNS. The CDR3 contains 16 residues. For the CDR3, the DNA is TGTGCCAGCAGTGGGGCAGGGGGGACCTTCTACAATGAGCAGTTCTTC. Translating gives CASSGAGGTFYNEQFF.

As DNA, the CDR3 is TGCGCCAGCAGCCAACAGCTAACTAGAACTGAAGCTTTCTTT. Translation gives CASSQQLTRTEAFF. The chain uses TRBV5-1 and TRBJ1-1; D is undetermined. The V end lost 4 bases, the J end lost 5 bases, and 15 bases lay between the germline ends. The CDR3 has 14 amino acids. The germline V gene encodes CDR1 SGHRS and CDR2 YFSETQ.

The J gene is TRBJ2-2, the V gene TRBV27; unclear D gene. Germline values: CDR1 MNHEY, CDR2 SMNVEV (reference sequence). The V gene lost 5 bases and the J gene lost 4 bases, with 5 bases spanning the gap. This CDR3 has 12 residues. DNA of the CDR3: TGTGCCAGCAGTCCCTCCACCGGGGAGCTGTTTTTT. Residues: CASSPSTGELFF.

The genes are TRBV11-2 and TRBJ2-1, with 7 nucleotides matching TRBD1. Trimming at V came to 1 base and at J to 4 bases, leaving 4 bases not matched to a gene. The CDR3 loop spans 15 amino acids. From germline, CDR1 is SGHAT and CDR2 FQNNGV. The chain's CDR3 is CASSLGPDRYNEQFF. Written as DNA, the CDR3 is TGTGCCAGCAGCTTAGGACCGGACAGGTACAATGAGCAGTTCTTC.

V is TRBV30 and J is TRBJ1-5, with 8 positions matching TRBD1. The CDR3 has 15 residues. Unmatched junction bases numbered 3, after V lost 2 bases and J lost 0 bases. The germline CDR1 and CDR2 sequences are GTSNPN and SVGIG (reference sequence). CDR3 region: CAWSSTGVSNQPQHF. DNA for the CDR3: TGTGCCTGGAGTTCGACAGGGGTTAGCAATCAGCCCCAGCATTTT. Together with reference TRBV30 and TRBJ1-5, the CDR3 gives the full variable domain: SQTIHQWPATLVQPVGSPLSLECTVEGTSNPNLYWYRQAAGRGLQLLFYSVGIGQISSEVPQNLSASRPQDRQFILSSKKLLLSDSGFYLCAWSSTGVSNQPQHFGDGTRLSIL.

CDR3 nucleotide sequence: TGTGCCAGCAGCTTAGGAGACTTGAGTGAGCAGTACTTC. Translation gives CASSLGDLSEQYF. The chain recombines TRBV7-6 with TRBJ2-7, with D uncertain. This CDR3 has 13 residues. The V end was cut by 1 base, the J end by 7 bases, with 11 bases between. In germline, CDR1 is SGHVS, CDR2 FNYEAQ.

The V call is TRBV30, the J call TRBJ2-3; TRBD1 matches at 11 bases. Looked up from germline, CDR1 is GTSNPN and CDR2 is SVGIG (reference sequence). V lost 3 bases and J lost 10; bases outside the gene matches: 6. The CDR3 is 13 residues long. The CDR3: CAWSGQGAVSQYF. DNA for the CDR3: TGTGCCTGGAGCGGACAGGGGGCGGTCTCGCAGTATTTT.

The table lists this clone with a few counts. Written as DNA, the CDR3 is TGTGCCAGCAGTGAACAGAACTACGAGCAGTACTTC. Translation: CASSEQNYEQYF. The V call is TRBV6-1, the J call TRBJ2-7; no clear D gene. Germline values: CDR1 MNHNS, CDR2 SASEGT. This CDR3 comprises 12 residues. V was cut by 2 bases and J by 3 bases, with 5 bases left in between.

This chain uses TRBV19 with TRBJ1-5; TRBD1 aligns across 7 bases. The trim removed 6 bases at V and 7 bases at J, leaving 12 bases unmatched. The CDR3 runs to 15 residues. Germline V lookup: CDR1 LNHDA, CDR2 SQIVND (reference sequence). In DNA form, the CDR3 reads TGTGCCAGTAGCGCATGGGACAGACGAGAACAGCCCCAGCATTTT. It encodes CASSAWDRREQPQHF.

As for this clone: One end of the junction varies from germline; a read error may be responsible. The gene calls are TRBV7-7 and TRBJ2-1; 7 bases fit TRBD2. The germline V gene encodes CDR1 SSHAT and CDR2 FNYEAQ (reference sequence). There are 14 residues in the CDR3. CDR3 bases: TGTGCTAGCAGCTTAGCGGCGGGAGAGCGGGAGCAGTTCTTC. Residues: CASSLAAGEREQFF.

This chain connects TRBV2 to TRBJ2-5; no firm D call. CDR1 is SNHLY and CDR2 is FYNNEI in the germline V gene. The V gene lost 6 bases and the J gene lost 2 bases, with 13 bases spanning the gap. The CDR3 spans 14 residues. CDR3 in amino acids: CASRTWFGQETQYF. The CDR3 nucleotides are TGTGCCAGCAGGACATGGTTTGGGCAAGAGACCCAGTACTTC.

The chain's CDR3 is CASSSTSDRATEAFF. DNA for the CDR3: TGCGCCAGCAGCTCGACCTCGGACAGGGCCACTGAAGCTTTCTTT. V and J are TRBV5-1 and TRBJ1-1; 8 bases are a match to TRBD1. The CDR3 is 15 amino acids. Germline V CDR1 and CDR2: SGHRS, YFSETQ. Trimming cost V 3 bases and J 4 bases; bases outside gene matches: 8.

This clone was detected once. The genes are TRBV16 and TRBJ2-5; D remains ambiguous. Trimming left V 0 bases short and J 4 bases short, with 9 bases between. The germline CDR1 and CDR2 sequences are KGHSY and FQNENV. The CDR3 covers 14 residues. CDR3 residues: CASSQSASSETQYF. In nucleotides, the CDR3 is TGTGCCAGCAGCCAATCGGCCAGTTCAGAGACCCAGTACTTC.